This TCR beta chain was profiled in a study of T cell responses to AZD1222 COVID-19 vaccine. Germline values: CDR1 MDHEN, CDR2 SYDVKM. The CDR3 totals 13 residues. V shed 5 bases, J shed 7 bases, and the junction held 4 bases outside the gene matches. Overall study results and limits: CD4 TCRs covered the whole spike, strongest at regions 160-218 and 743-854. With two AZD1222 doses given, Spike-specific TCR breadth and depth both rose. At baseline, just 5 or 6 AZD1222 recipients tested seropositive. It was only after the peak T cell response that any repertoires were sampled.

In the case of this clone: The antigen is unknown.

Assay: immunoSEQ multiplex PCR; the TCRdb copy retains only in-frame clones and omits some. The profile shows approximately 110,000 clones, 88% of them singletons. The input for sequencing was peripheral blood, taken on day 0 of MenACWY control vaccination. The origin of this receptor is an adult in good health. V usage is TRBV28 and J usage is TRBJ1-1; 10 bases align to TRBD1. Here the CDR3 reads CASSPGTGVEAFF. CDR3 nucleotide sequence: TGTGCCAGCAGTCCTGGGACAGGGGTTGAAGCTTTCTTT.